This TCR beta chain originates from a study of cytomegalovirus exposure and HLA in healthy donors. Study observations and caveats: It was reported that TCR beta sequences correctly inferred the HLA-A and HLA-B alleles for most subjects.

Points on this clone: Antigen specificity is unknown.

Germline V gene data show CDR1 as GTSNPN and CDR2 as SVGIG (reference sequence). V shed 0 bases and J shed 8 bases, with 14 bases lying between them. The CDR3 totals 13 residues. PCR primers comprised 60 Vbeta and 13 Jbeta primers. Measured with immunoSEQ multiplex PCR; TCRdb has only the in-frame clones, and not every one. Of around 100,000 clones detected, 78% appear once; the ten largest clones hold around 4%. Input material: PBMCs. This sequence joins TRBV30 and TRBJ2-7; D unresolved. The sequence derives from a male donor in good health and CMV-seropositive. Here the CDR3 reads CAWSVDTASKQYF. DNA of the CDR3: TGTGCCTGGAGTGTAGATACAGCCTCTAAGCAGTACTTC. Complete variable domain (other parts from reference TRBV30 and TRBJ2-7): SQTIHQWPATLVQPVGSPLSLECTVEGTSNPNLYWYRQAAGRGLQLLFYSVGIGQISSEVPQNLSASRPQDRQFILSSKKLLLSDSGFYLCAWSVDTASKQYFGPGTRLTVT.